This TCR beta chain was found in a study of CD8 T cells in Susac syndrome. The authors sequenced TCR beta from blood CD8+ and CD4+ T cells. The CDR3 consists of 17 residues. V gave up 0 bases and J gave up 0 bases, with 12 bases separating them. Germline V gives CDR1 MNHEY, CDR2 SMNVEV (reference sequence). An amount of RNA that ranged from roughly 0.45 to 1 ug was reverse transcribed with random hexamers. TCRdb ran MiXCR on the immunoSEQ multiplex PCR reads and lists one entry per CDR3 protein. This repertoire shows about 280,000 distinct CDR3 sequences, about 85% found once; its top ten account for about 0.11%. Only one count was recorded for this clonotype.

This receptor was identified in a human donor with multiple sclerosis. What was sequenced was CD8+ T cells from PBMCs. The chain carries TRBV27 and TRBJ2-4; no reliable D call. Here the CDR3 reads CASSLSPLTIAKNIQYF. As DNA, the CDR3 is TGTGCCAGCAGTTTATCCCCCCTAACGATAGCCAAAAACATTCAGTACTTC.